The 12 T cell receptor beta chains reported below all come from one sample, sequenced in a study of cytomegalovirus exposure and HLA in healthy donors. The PCR had 60 Vbeta and 13 Jbeta primers. Method: immunoSEQ multiplex PCR; TCRdb's copy keeps in-frame clones and lacks some. The sample includes 50,000 to 70,000 clones, 60% to 80% of them seen just once. The sequencing input was PBMCs. These receptors all stem from a female donor in good health and CMV-seronegative.

This clone turned up a few times. J is TRBJ2-7 and V is TRBV13, with no clear D. The ends were cut back, 2 bases at V and 4 bases at J, with 15 bases in the middle. Germline V gives CDR1 PRHDT, CDR2 FYEKMQ (reference sequence). The CDR3 length is 15 residues. For the CDR3, the DNA is TGTGCCAGCAGCTTAATGGCAGGAATCATGTACGAGCAGTACTTC. This sequence encodes CASSLMAGIMYEQYF.

The J gene is TRBJ2-2, the V gene TRBV13, with 9 nucleotides matching TRBD1. V lost 2 bases, J lost 3 bases, and 10 bases stayed unmatched. Germline values: CDR1 PRHDT, CDR2 FYEKMQ (reference sequence). This CDR3 is 18 amino acids long. This CDR3 is CASSLWLMGDRDTGELFF. In DNA, the CDR3 is TGTGCCAGCAGCTTATGGTTAATGGGGGACAGGGACACCGGGGAGCTGTTTTTT.

The chain employs TRBV2 and TRBJ2-3; 7 positions match TRBD1. Trimming at V came to 6 bases and at J to 3 bases, leaving 6 bases not matched to a gene. Germline values: CDR1 SNHLY, CDR2 FYNNEI. The CDR3 contains 14 residues. The CDR3 reads CASRHRGGTDTQYF. CDR3 nucleotides: TGTGCCAGCAGGCACAGGGGTGGGACAGATACGCAGTATTTT.

The chain is built from TRBV7-2 and TRBJ2-5; D is unclear. The germline gives CDR1 SGHTA, CDR2 FQGNSA. This CDR3 spans 12 amino acids. V was trimmed by 3 bases and J by 4 bases, leaving 6 bases between them. The CDR3 here is CASSLSLETQYF. In DNA form, the CDR3 reads TGTGCCAGCAGCTTGTCCCTAGAGACCCAGTACTTC.

The chain uses TRBV7-9 and TRBJ1-4; weak D call: TRBD1 (5 bases). Germline values: CDR1 SEHNR, CDR2 FQNEAQ (reference sequence). Between the trimmed V and J ends, which lost 7 bases and 7 bases, there was a span of 16 bases. CDR3 size: 14 residues. The CDR3 here is CASTFQGSAEKLFF. The DNA of the CDR3 is TGTGCCAGCACCTTCCAGGGATCCGCTGAAAAACTGTTTTTT.

This clone came up once. The chain carries TRBV5-1 and TRBJ2-5; D is possibly TRBD2 (6 bases). The CDR3 consists of 14 residues. CDR1 and CDR2 from the germline V gene are SGHRS and YFSETQ. V dropped 4 bases and J dropped 0 bases, with 10 bases sitting between them. The CDR3 sequence: CASSDGTYQETQYF. DNA of the CDR3: TGCGCCAGCAGCGACGGGACTTACCAAGAGACCCAGTACTTC.

The chain recombines TRBV2 with TRBJ2-1, with D hard to call. CDR1 and CDR2 (germline): SNHLY, FYNNEI. Trimming left V 3 bases short and J 5 bases short, with 11 bases between. The CDR3 contains 14 residues. The CDR3 sequence: CASSEVAVDNEQFF. CDR3 coding DNA: TGTGCCAGCAGTGAGGTGGCAGTCGACAATGAGCAGTTCTTC.

The chain links TRBV2 to TRBJ2-1; 7 bases line up with TRBD2. This CDR3 contains 14 residues. V was clipped by 11 bases and J by 6 bases; unmatched bases: 13. Germline lookup yields CDR1 SNHLY and CDR2 FYNNEI. The CDR3, as DNA: TGTGCCGGGGAAGGGCGGGAGAGGGTCAATGAGCAGTTCTTC. It translates to CAGEGRERVNEQFF.

The genes are TRBV7-3 and TRBJ2-3; 7 bases align to TRBD1. J lost 6 bases, V lost 0 bases, and 6 bases had no gene match. Germline V gives CDR1 SGHTA, CDR2 FQGTGA. The CDR3 covers 15 residues. CDR3 region: CASSLTLTGVDTQYF. The CDR3 bases are TGTGCCAGCAGCTTAACCCTTACAGGGGTGGATACGCAGTATTTT.

This chain uses TRBV27 with TRBJ1-5; D unresolved. The germline V gene has CDR1 MNHEY and CDR2 SMNVEV (reference sequence). This CDR3 is built from 13 residues. Between the trimmed V and J ends, which lost 6 bases and 0 bases, there was a span of 6 bases. The CDR3 DNA reads as TGTGCCAGCAGCTTCTATAGCAATCAGCCCCAGCATTTT. Translating it yields CASSFYSNQPQHF.

The rearrangement joins TRBV5-1 to TRBJ2-2, with 7 bases identical to TRBD1. V dropped 0 bases and J dropped 2; count of bases not matched to a gene: 7. Germline loops: CDR1 SGHRS, CDR2 YFSETQ. This CDR3 region has 17 residues. CDR3 loop: CASSLAPDRANTGELFF. CDR3 DNA: TGCGCCAGCAGCTTGGCCCCTGACAGGGCCAACACCGGGGAGCTGTTTTTT. Combining the CDR3 with reference TRBV5-1 and TRBJ2-2 gives the whole variable domain KAGVTQTPRYLIKTRGQQVTLSCSPISGHRSVSWYQQTPGQGLQFLFEYFSETQRNKGNFPGRFSGRQFSNSRSEMNVSTLELGDSALYLCASSLAPDRANTGELFFGEGSRLTVL.

The J gene is TRBJ1-1, the V gene TRBV5-5, with 7 bases lining up with TRBD1. From germline, CDR1 is SGHKS and CDR2 YYEKEE (reference sequence). The CDR3 totals 13 residues. The V segment lost 0 bases and the J segment 8 bases; nucleotides outside the gene matches: 4. CDR3 in DNA: TGTGCCAGCAGCTTGGGACAGGGTGGAGAAGCTTTCTTT. Its protein is CASSLGQGGEAFF.